The entry that follows covers one T cell receptor (beta chain) sequence. This sample is drawn from a study of T cell changes during pregnancy in multiple sclerosis. Germline CDR1 reads MGHRA; CDR2 reads YSYEKL. V was pared by 0 bases and J by 0 bases, with 12 bases between. This CDR3 region has 17 residues. TCRdb's table, derived via immunoSEQ multiplex PCR, lists solely in-frame clones and lacks some. The sample shows 40,000 to 50,000 clones, roughly nine tenths of them seen only once. This clonotype was sampled from a female donor with multiple sclerosis, enrolled in a pregnancy study. The sequences come from CD4+ T cells from peripheral blood mononuclear cells, collected in the first trimester of pregnancy. The rearrangement links TRBV4-1 to TRBJ2-1; D not certain. CDR3 protein: CASSQDSPLSSYNEQFF. DNA for the CDR3: TGCGCCAGCAGCCAAGATAGCCCGTTGAGCTCCTACAATGAGCAGTTCTTC.